The 20 T cell receptor beta chains below all came from one sample that was sequenced in a study of T cell responses to AZD1222 COVID-19 vaccine (dated by TCRdb to the early 2020s). The label giving this sample's time point can be read as: baseline before first vaccination. Library prep was done by the immunoSEQ multiplex PCR assay. Held by TCRdb, this immuneACCESS table contains in-frame sequences only and omits some clones. Under half of the omission traces to an unresolved V gene where checked; the cause of the rest is unknown. In all, the sample holds around 130,000 clones, and about 82% of those were seen once. About 12% of the sample is taken by the ten largest. The starting material was peripheral blood, obtained on day 0 of AZD1222 vaccination. All receptors come from an adult in good health.

This clone turned up a few times. This chain uses TRBV30 with TRBJ2-1; possible D gene TRBD2, 5 bases. Germline CDR1 reads GTSNPN; CDR2 reads SVGIG (reference sequence). This CDR3 region has 13 residues. V was clipped by 2 bases and J by 3 bases, with 8 bases between them. CDR3 sequence (DNA): TGTGCCTGGAGTTTTGAGGGCTACAATGAGCAGTTCTTC. This gives the protein CAWSFEGYNEQFF.

This clone was counted between two and nine times. V gene TRBV7-8 combines with J gene TRBJ2-1; no reliable D call. This CDR3 has 12 residues. Deletions cut 1 base from V and 8 bases from J, with 6 bases between. CDR1 and CDR2 (germline): SGHVS, FQNEAQ. The CDR3: CASSLDRHEQFF. CDR3 DNA: TGTGCCAGCAGCTTAGATCGCCATGAGCAGTTCTTC. Full variable domain (rest looked up from reference TRBV7-8 and TRBJ2-1): GAGVSQSPRYKVAKRGQDVALRCDPISGHVSLFWYQQALGQGPEFLTYFQNEAQLDKSGLPSDRFFAERPEGSVSTLKIQRTQQEDSAVYLCASSLDRHEQFFGPGTRLTVL.

The V call is TRBV27, the J call TRBJ2-6; D remains ambiguous. This CDR3 region has 17 residues. The V end lost 5 bases, the J end lost 3 bases, and 17 bases lay between the germline ends. CDR1 is MNHEY and CDR2 is SMNVEV in the germline V gene (reference sequence). The CDR3 is CASSPPVGFYGANVLTF. For the CDR3, the DNA is TGTGCCAGCAGTCCTCCCGTGGGGTTTTATGGGGCCAACGTCCTGACTTTC.

The count of this clone is one. The gene calls are TRBV10-3 and TRBJ1-1, with D tentatively TRBD1 (6 bases). This CDR3 spans 14 amino acids. Germline V gene lookup returns CDR1 ENHRY and CDR2 SYGVKD. V lost 3 bases and J lost 1, with 9 bases in between. The CDR3 DNA reads TGTGCCATCAGTGAATACAGGGAGAACACTGAAGCTTTCTTT. Translation gives CAISEYRENTEAFF.

This clone has a handful of counts. The chain employs TRBV5-1 and TRBJ2-7; D remains unclear. V gave up 5 bases and J gave up 3 bases, with 18 bases separating them. Germline values: CDR1 SGHRS, CDR2 YFSETQ. There are 15 residues in the CDR3. The CDR3 reads CASRRGGDGDYEQYF. The CDR3 DNA reads as TGCGCCAGCAGGCGTGGCGGTGACGGCGACTACGAGCAGTACTTC. Together with reference TRBV5-1 and TRBJ2-7, the CDR3 gives the full variable domain: KAGVTQTPRYLIKTRGQQVTLSCSPISGHRSVSWYQQTPGQGLQFLFEYFSETQRNKGNFPGRFSGRQFSNSRSEMNVSTLELGDSALYLCASRRGGDGDYEQYFGPGTRLTVT.

Remarks on this clone: The conserved final phenylalanine or tryptophan is absent from the CDR3, which likely points to a read error. The limits of the CDR3 on the DNA are not certain, so only TCRdb's listed CDR3 is given. This rearrangement joins TRBV24-1 to TRBJ2-7. The CDR3 spans 10 amino acids, including both terminal residues. CDR1 KGHDR and CDR2 SFDVKD come from the germline V gene. The CDR3: CAAQGLFEAL.

The rearrangement joins TRBV3-1 (or the pseudogene TRBV3-2) to TRBJ2-1, with 12 bases aligning to TRBD2. With 3 bases clipped from V and 4 bases from J, the junction kept 7 bases outside the gene matches. CDR3 size: 17 residues. Germline-derived CDR1 and CDR2 are LGHDT and YNNKEL (reference sequence). CDR3 amino acids: CASSQPGLAGPYNEQFF. The CDR3 bases are TGTGCCAGCAGCCAGCCAGGACTAGCGGGACCTTACAATGAGCAGTTCTTC.

This clone has only a few counts. The chain combines TRBV6-6 with TRBJ2-2; D not certain. The CDR3 is 16 residues long. Deletions cut 6 bases from V and 2 bases from J, with 16 bases between. CDR1 is MNHNY and CDR2 is SVGAGI in the germline V gene (reference sequence). CDR3 residues: CASSQLSPDNTGELFF. The CDR3 region has the DNA TGTGCCAGCAGCCAGCTTTCTCCCGACAACACCGGGGAGCTGTTTTTT.

The chain has TRBV7-6 and TRBJ1-4, with 7 bases matching TRBD1. J gave up 0 bases and V 1 base, and 8 bases lay outside the gene matches. The germline CDR1 and CDR2 sequences are SGHVS and FNYEAQ. The CDR3 has 18 residues. CDR3 in amino acids: CASSLDAGGGATNEKLFF. The CDR3 DNA is TGTGCCAGCAGCTTAGATGCAGGGGGTGGGGCAACTAATGAAAAACTGTTTTTT. The full variable domain, in which reference TRBV7-6 and TRBJ1-4 provide the parts outside the CDR3, is GAGVSQSPRYKVTKRGQDVALRCDPISGHVSLYWYRQALGQGPEFLTYFNYEAQQDKSGLPNDRFSAERPEGSISTLTIQRTEQRDSAMYRCASSLDAGGGATNEKLFFGSGTQLSVL.

Many counts were recorded for this clone. The chain uses TRBV7-6 and TRBJ2-5; possibly TRBD1 or TRBD2 for D (6 bases each). Trimming removed 1 base at V and 4 bases at J, with 16 bases between. CDR3 size: 16 residues. Germline V CDR1 and CDR2: SGHVS, FNYEAQ. In DNA form, the CDR3 reads TGTGCCAGCAGCTTAGATTGGGGGGCCGTCGGAGAGACCCAGTACTTC. It yields the protein CASSLDWGAVGETQYF.

The chain employs TRBV27 and TRBJ1-6; D is possibly TRBD1 (5 bases). V was clipped by 3 bases and J by 6 bases, with 12 bases between them. This CDR3 has 15 amino acids. CDR1 and CDR2 from the germline V gene are MNHEY and SMNVEV (reference sequence). In DNA form, the CDR3 reads TGTGCCAGCAGTTTCACCGGGACTCTTAATTCACCCCTCCACTTT. Translated: CASSFTGTLNSPLHF.

This sequence joins TRBV28 and TRBJ1-2, with a possible D match to TRBD1 (6 bases). The germline V gene has CDR1 MDHEN and CDR2 SYDVKM. This CDR3 contains 15 residues. V lost 8 bases and J lost 5, with 21 bases in between. CDR3 in amino acids: CASLPGQFGQYGYTF. CDR3 bases: TGTGCCAGCCTCCCCGGACAGTTCGGACAATATGGCTACACCTTC.

Written as DNA, the CDR3 is TGTGCCAGCAGCTTAGTAGGGGGCGCTTACTTCACCTTC. Translating gives CASSLVGGAYFTF. The V gene is TRBV7-9, the J gene TRBJ1-2, with 7 bases matching TRBD1. The CDR3 contains 13 residues. Germline V gene sequence: CDR1 SEHNR, CDR2 FQNEAQ (reference sequence). The ends lost 1 base at V and 13 bases at J; junction bases unmatched: 9.

The rearrangement links TRBV6-5 to TRBJ1-2; D is uncertain. The V end was cut by 7 bases, the J end by 7 bases, with 19 bases between. Germline V gene sequence: CDR1 MNHEY, CDR2 SVGAGI. The CDR3 length is 14 residues. CDR3: CASTLPGLRSGYTF. The CDR3 region has the DNA TGTGCCAGCACCTTACCGGGATTAAGGAGTGGCTACACCTTC.

The chain couples TRBV6-5 to TRBJ1-2, with D uncertain. Trimming stripped 2 bases from V and 8 bases from J, with 21 bases between. Per germline, CDR1 MNHEY and CDR2 SVGAGI. This CDR3 is 16 amino acids long. This CDR3 reads CASSYRDRWSTQGYTF. The CDR3 coding sequence is TGTGCCAGCAGTTACCGCGACCGTTGGTCCACGCAAGGCTACACCTTC.

Here the CDR3 DNA reads TGCGCCAGCAGCTATACAGGGGGCGAATCACCCCTCCACTTT. Protein sequence: CASSYTGGESPLHF. The chain is built from TRBV5-1 and TRBJ1-6, with 9 bases identical to TRBD1. Per germline, CDR1 SGHRS and CDR2 YFSETQ. V shed 3 bases and J 10 bases; nucleotides not matched to a gene: 5. This CDR3 region has 14 residues.

This sequence joins TRBV5-8 and TRBJ1-2; 9 bases match TRBD1. The germline CDR1 and CDR2 sequences are SGHTS and YDEGEE. CDR3 length equals 15 residues. V lost 2 bases to trimming and J lost 4 bases; unmatched junction nucleotides: 6. CDR3 residues: CASSFMTGGSYGYTF. In nucleotides, the CDR3 is TGTGCCAGCAGCTTTATGACAGGGGGAAGCTATGGCTACACCTTC.

The chain carries TRBV5-4 and TRBJ1-2; a weak D match, TRBD1 (5 bases). The germline V gene has CDR1 SGHNT and CDR2 YYREEE (reference sequence). Trimming took 5 bases from V and 3 from J, leaving 11 bases between them. The CDR3 has 13 residues. Written as DNA, the CDR3 is TGTGCCAGCAGAAACAGCAGGGACTATGGCTACACCTTC. Translating gives CASRNSRDYGYTF.

This chain uses TRBV12-3 or TRBV12-4 with TRBJ2-1; 10 bases align to TRBD1. V lost 6 bases, J lost 13 bases, and 6 bases stayed unmatched. CDR3 size: 12 residues. CDR3 coding DNA: TGTGCCAGCAGCTACGGACAGGGGGAACAGTTCTTC. This sequence encodes CASSYGQGEQFF.

The J gene is TRBJ1-5, the V gene TRBV5-8; D gene ambiguous. V was clipped by 0 bases and J by 5 bases, with 9 bases between them. Germline CDR1 is SGHTS and CDR2 is YDEGEE. The CDR3 is 14 amino acids. The CDR3 region is CASSLGPSHQPQHF. The CDR3 nucleotides read TGTGCCAGCAGCTTGGGACCGTCCCATCAGCCCCAGCATTTT.